The rows below give T cell receptor beta chains drawn from one sample of a study of blood T cell repertoires in COVID-19. Here immunoSEQ multiplex PCR was the method, and the copy in TCRdb shows in-frame clones only, minus some. This sample has some 320,000 clones; about 90% occur once, and the top ten carry approximately 7.8%. Material for sequencing was peripheral blood. The source of these receptors is a woman aged 45-59 years who had recovered from COVID-19. The CDR3 runs from the conserved cysteine through the conserved F or W.

v_call	j_call	cdr3_aa
TRBV14	TRBJ2-5	CASSQTAGTGYQETQYF
TRBV6-5	TRBJ2-7	CASSFDLGAYEQYF
TRBV27	TRBJ2-7	CASSLSGGPPYEQYF
TRBV6-6	TRBJ2-3	CASTPEGVHTQYF
TRBV7-9	TRBJ1-4	CASSLVSDLNEKLFF
TRBV5-1	TRBJ2-7	CASSSPSGLQGNEQYF
TRBV6-2/TRBV6-3	TRBJ1-2	CASSYAAPTFYGYTF
TRBV5-5	TRBJ2-3	CASSLAYSTDTQYF
TRBV2	TRBJ2-3	CASSRGTSGRLIATQYF
TRBV7-9	TRBJ1-4	CASSIDRGPNEKLFF
TRBV7-2	TRBJ2-5	CASSLWGTGQETQYF
TRBV19	TRBJ1-6	CASRQNNSPLHF
TRBV9	TRBJ2-5	CASSVELGEETQYF
TRBV27	TRBJ1-3	CASSAGTAGNTIYF
TRBV28	TRBJ1-3	CASSPGGSTNTIYF
TRBV28	TRBJ1-1	CASNHGGGNTEAFF
TRBV9	TRBJ2-1	CASSQRTSGRINEQFF
TRBV6-6	TRBJ1-1	CASRLQGNTEAFF
TRBV7-3	TRBJ1-2	CASSLGQGYGYTF
TRBV6-1	TRBJ2-5	CASSEAMGLVGTQYF
TRBV2	TRBJ2-2	CASSENRGGGGELFF
TRBV5-4	TRBJ1-2	CASSPGEAGYTF
TRBV9	TRBJ2-3	CASSVVPLAGGSTDTQYF
TRBV19	TRBJ2-7	CASSGGTFGRAVAEQYF
TRBV27	TRBJ2-7	CASSGGTSGSYEQYF
TRBV3-1/TRBV3-2	TRBJ1-1	CASSQGSREATEAFF
TRBV19	TRBJ1-2	CASTPSADKFYGYTF
TRBV7-2	TRBJ2-2	CASSPRTSGGTGELFF
TRBV7-9	TRBJ2-5	CASSRTGLQETQYF